This T cell receptor beta chain derives from a study of tumor and adjacent non-tumor tissue in lung cancer. Background on the study: Histology: under 15 adenocarcinoma, a couple of squamous cell carcinoma, 1 small cell lung cancer. Whole-study results and caveats: Shorter survival was associated with higher TCR diversity in tumors. Normal lung showed higher cumulative top 100 clone frequency than tumor.

No cell sorting was done before RNA was extracted from the tissue. This non-tumor lung sample came from over 3 cm beyond the tumor edge. As regards this clonotype: What it binds is not known.

The library came from three nested PCR rounds adapted from ARM-PCR protocols. TCRdb processed the multiplex PCR reads anew with MiXCR; each CDR3 protein has one entry. The data show 70,000 to 90,000 distinct CDR3 sequences, around 70% seen once. The source is a woman aged 50 to 65 with non-small cell lung cancer. The sample comprised distant non-tumor lung tissue.

CDR3 amino acids: CASSRRAGSGETQYF. The DNA for the CDR3 is TGTGCCAGCAGCCGACGGGCAGGGTCTGGGGAGACCCAGTACTTC. This chain joins TRBV6-1 and TRBJ2-5; a possible D gene is TRBD1 (5 bases). CDR1 is MNHNS and CDR2 is SASEGT in the germline V gene. Trimming pared 6 bases from V and 5 bases from J, leaving 19 bases between. The length of the CDR3 is 15 residues.